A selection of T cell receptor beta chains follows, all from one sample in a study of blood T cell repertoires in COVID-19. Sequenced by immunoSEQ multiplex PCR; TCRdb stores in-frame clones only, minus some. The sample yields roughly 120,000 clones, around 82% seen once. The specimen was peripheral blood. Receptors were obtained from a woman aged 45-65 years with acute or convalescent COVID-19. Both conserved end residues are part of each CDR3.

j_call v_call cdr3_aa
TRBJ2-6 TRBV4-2 CASSQGGGSGANVLTF
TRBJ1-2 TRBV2 CASSDTGQGASGYTF
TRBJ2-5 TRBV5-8 CASSSGGQGRPETQYF
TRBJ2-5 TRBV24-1 CATSPAGGVETQYF
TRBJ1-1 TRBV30 CAWSVNRASTEAFF
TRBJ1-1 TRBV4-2 CASSQEGAKTEAFF
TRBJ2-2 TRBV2 CASSVQGGTGELFF
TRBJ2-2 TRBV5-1 CASSLFVQRGTTNTGELFF
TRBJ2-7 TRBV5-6 CASSLALGSTYEQYF
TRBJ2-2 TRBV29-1 CSATPGGANGELFF
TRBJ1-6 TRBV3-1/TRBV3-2 CASSLGTGDNSPLHF
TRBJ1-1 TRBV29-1 CSVETGENTEAFF
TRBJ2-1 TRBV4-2 CASSQSRDSSYNEQFF
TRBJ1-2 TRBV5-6 CASSFRTGAYGYTF
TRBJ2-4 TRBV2 CASKGQGGWDGIQYF
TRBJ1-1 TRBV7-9 CASSSRGENTEAFF
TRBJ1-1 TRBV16 CASSPGQGNTEAFF
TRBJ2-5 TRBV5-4 CASSLGGGQQETQYF
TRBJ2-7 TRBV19 CASSLRFLLQGAYEQYF
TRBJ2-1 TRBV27 CASSEQGWSYNEQFF
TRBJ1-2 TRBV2 CASSDQTGRGYTF
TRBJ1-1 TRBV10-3 CAISESTGYTEAFF
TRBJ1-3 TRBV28 CASRGRGTADRNTIYF
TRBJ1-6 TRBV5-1 CASSPRRGGLNSPLHF
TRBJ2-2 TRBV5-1 CASTLIQGALPGELFF